The T cell receptor (beta chain) under discussion was sequenced for a study of response to subunit inactivated influenza vaccine. The study's findings and limits: A suggestion made by the authors is that each seasonal influenza vaccination recruits few new T cells.

The germline gives CDR1 WSHSY, CDR2 SAAADI. V was shortened by 2 bases and J by 5 bases, with 13 bases between the two germline ends. This CDR3 is built from 15 residues. On this clonotype itself: Its antigen is unidentified.

Using its own MiXCR run on the RT-PCR reads, TCRdb lists one record per CDR3 protein. The sample shows some 300,000 distinct CDR3 sequences, about 20% of them seen only once. This TCR was recovered from a man between 50 and 75 years old who received an inactivated influenza vaccine. Sample: PBMCs from blood, taken about 20 months after vaccination. The chain uses TRBV10-2 and TRBJ1-5; D not certain. CDR3 amino acids: CASSEPRGEDQPQHF. CDR3 nucleotide sequence: TGCGCCAGCAGTGAGCCACGCGGGGAGGATCAGCCCCAGCATTTT.